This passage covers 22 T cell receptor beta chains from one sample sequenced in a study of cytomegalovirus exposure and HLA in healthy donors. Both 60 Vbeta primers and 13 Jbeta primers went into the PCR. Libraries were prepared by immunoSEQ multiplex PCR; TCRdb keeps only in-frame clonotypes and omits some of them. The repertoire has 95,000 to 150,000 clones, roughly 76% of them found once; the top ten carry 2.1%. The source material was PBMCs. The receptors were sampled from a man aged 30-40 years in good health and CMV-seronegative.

The CDR3 sequence: CASSPFSGQGAAGYTF. In DNA form, the CDR3 reads TGTGCCAGCAGCCCTTTCTCTGGACAGGGAGCGGCGGGCTACACCTTC. The chain recombines TRBV9 with TRBJ1-2; 8 nucleotides align to TRBD1. CDR3 size: 16 residues. Trimming removed 4 bases from V and 8 bases from J; junction bases left unmatched: 16. Germline CDR1 is SGDLS and CDR2 is YYNGEE.

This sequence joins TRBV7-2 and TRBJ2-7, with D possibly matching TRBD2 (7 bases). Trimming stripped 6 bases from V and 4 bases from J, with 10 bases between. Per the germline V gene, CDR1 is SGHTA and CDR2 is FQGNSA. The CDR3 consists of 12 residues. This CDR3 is CASSEGGYEQYF. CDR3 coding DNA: TGTGCCAGCAGTGAGGGGGGGTACGAGCAGTACTTC.

CDR3 nucleotide sequence: TGCAGCGTTGAAGGGCAGGGGTGGAGGCAGTACTTC. Translation: CSVEGQGWRQYF. This rearrangement joins TRBV29-1 to TRBJ2-7; TRBD1 might be the D (6 bases). The CDR3 sequence is 12 residues long. Per the germline V gene, CDR1 is SQVTM and CDR2 is ANQGSEA. V dropped 1 base and J dropped 9 bases, with 13 bases sitting between them.

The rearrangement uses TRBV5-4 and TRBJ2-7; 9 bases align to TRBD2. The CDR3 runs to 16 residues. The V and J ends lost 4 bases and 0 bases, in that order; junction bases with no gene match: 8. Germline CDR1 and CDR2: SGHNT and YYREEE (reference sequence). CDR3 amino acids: CASSKTQGLASYEQYF. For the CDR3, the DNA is TGTGCCAGCAGCAAGACTCAGGGACTAGCCTCCTACGAGCAGTACTTC.

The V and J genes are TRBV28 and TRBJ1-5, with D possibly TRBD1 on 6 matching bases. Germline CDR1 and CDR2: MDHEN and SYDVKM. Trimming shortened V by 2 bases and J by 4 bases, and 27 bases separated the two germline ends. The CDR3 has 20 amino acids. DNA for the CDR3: TGTGCCAGCAGTTTACGTAGGATGTGGGGGGGGCAGGGAAAAAATCAGCCCCAGCATTTT. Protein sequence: CASSLRRMWGGQGKNQPQHF.

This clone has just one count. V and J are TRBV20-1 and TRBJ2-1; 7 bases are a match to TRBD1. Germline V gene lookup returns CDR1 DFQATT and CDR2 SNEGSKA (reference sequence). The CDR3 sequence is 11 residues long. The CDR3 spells CSAGQVDEQFF. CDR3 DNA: TGCAGCGCAGGACAGGTGGATGAGCAGTTCTTC.

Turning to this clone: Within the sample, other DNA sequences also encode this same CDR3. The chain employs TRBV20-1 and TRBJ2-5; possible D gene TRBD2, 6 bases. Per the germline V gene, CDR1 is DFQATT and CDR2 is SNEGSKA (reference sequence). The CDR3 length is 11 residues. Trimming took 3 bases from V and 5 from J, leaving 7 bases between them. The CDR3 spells CSASGGETQYF. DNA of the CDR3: TGCAGTGCTAGTGGAGGGGAGACCCAGTACTTC.

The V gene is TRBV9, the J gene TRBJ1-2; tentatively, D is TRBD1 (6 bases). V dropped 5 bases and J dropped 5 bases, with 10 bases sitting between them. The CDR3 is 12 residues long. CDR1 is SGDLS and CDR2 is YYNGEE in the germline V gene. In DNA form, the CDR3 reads TGTGCCAGCAGACAGGGCCCGTATGGCTACACCTTC. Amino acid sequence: CASRQGPYGYTF.

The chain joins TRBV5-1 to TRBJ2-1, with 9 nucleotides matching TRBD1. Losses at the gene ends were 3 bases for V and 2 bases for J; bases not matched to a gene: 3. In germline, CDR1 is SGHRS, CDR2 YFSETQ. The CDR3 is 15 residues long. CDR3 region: CASSSGQGTYNEQFF. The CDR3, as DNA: TGCGCCAGCAGCTCCGGACAGGGGACCTACAATGAGCAGTTCTTC.

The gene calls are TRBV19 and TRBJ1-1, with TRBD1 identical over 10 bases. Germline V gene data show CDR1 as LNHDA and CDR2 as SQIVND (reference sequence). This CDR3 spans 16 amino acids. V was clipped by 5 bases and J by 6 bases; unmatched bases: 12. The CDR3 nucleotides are TGTGCCAGTAGTCACATAGGGGGACAGGGGAGGGCTGAAGCTTTCTTT. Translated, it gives CASSHIGGQGRAEAFF. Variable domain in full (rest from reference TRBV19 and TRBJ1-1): DGGITQSPKYLFRKEGQNVTLSCEQNLNHDAMYWYRQDPGQGLRLIYYSQIVNDFQKGDIAEGYSVSREKKESFPLTVTSAQKNPTAFYLCASSHIGGQGRAEAFFGQGTRLTVV.

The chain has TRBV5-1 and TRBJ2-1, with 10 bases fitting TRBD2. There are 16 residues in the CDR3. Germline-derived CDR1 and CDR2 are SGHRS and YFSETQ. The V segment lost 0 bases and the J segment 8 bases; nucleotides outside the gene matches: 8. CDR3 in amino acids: CASSLGVAGGLHEQFF. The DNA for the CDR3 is TGCGCCAGCAGCTTGGGGGTAGCGGGGGGTTTACATGAGCAGTTCTTC.

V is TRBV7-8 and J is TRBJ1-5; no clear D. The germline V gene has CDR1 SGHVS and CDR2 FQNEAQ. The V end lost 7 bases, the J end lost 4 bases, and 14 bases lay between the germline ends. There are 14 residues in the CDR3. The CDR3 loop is CASTSDIRNQPQHF. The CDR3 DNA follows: TGTGCCAGCACCTCCGACATCAGGAATCAGCCCCAGCATTTT.

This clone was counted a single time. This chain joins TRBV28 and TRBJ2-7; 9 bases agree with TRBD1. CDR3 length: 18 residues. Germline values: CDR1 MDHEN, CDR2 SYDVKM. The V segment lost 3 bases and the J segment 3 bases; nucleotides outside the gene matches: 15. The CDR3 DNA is TGTGCCAGCAGTTTGGCTGGAAGTGGACAGGGGCAAAACTACGAGCAGTACTTC. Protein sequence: CASSLAGSGQGQNYEQYF.

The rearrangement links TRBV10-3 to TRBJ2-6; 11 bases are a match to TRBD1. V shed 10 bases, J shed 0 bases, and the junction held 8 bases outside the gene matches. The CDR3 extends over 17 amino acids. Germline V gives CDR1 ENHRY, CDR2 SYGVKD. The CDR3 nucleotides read TGTGCCACCCTCCGGGACAGGGGGTTCTCTGGGGCCAACGTCCTGACTTTC. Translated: CATLRDRGFSGANVLTF.

The DNA of the CDR3 is TGTGCCAGCAGCTTAGGGGGTGAGGGTCCGAACACCGGGGAGCTGTTTTTT. Translation: CASSLGGEGPNTGELFF. This chain links TRBV7-9 with TRBJ2-2; a weak D match, TRBD2 (5 bases). Germline V CDR1 and CDR2: SEHNR, FQNEAQ (reference sequence). This CDR3 comprises 17 residues. Trimming stripped 1 base from V and 0 bases from J, with 12 bases between. The variable domain in full, completed from reference TRBV7-9 and TRBJ2-2, reads DTGVSQNPRHKITKRGQNVTFRCDPISEHNRLYWYRQTLGQGPEFLTYFQNEAQLEKSRLLSDRFSAERPKGSFSTLEIQRTEQGDSAMYLCASSLGGEGPNTGELFFGEGSRLTVL.

DNA of the CDR3: TGTGCCAGCAGCAAACCGGGACAGGGGCACTACGAGCAGTACTTC. Translated, it gives CASSKPGQGHYEQYF. V gene TRBV5-4 combines with J gene TRBJ2-7, with TRBD1 matching over 10 bases. Germline CDR1 SGHNT, CDR2 YYREEE (reference sequence). The V gene end was trimmed by 4 bases and the J gene end by 3 bases; junction bases not matched to a gene: 7. This CDR3 has 15 residues.

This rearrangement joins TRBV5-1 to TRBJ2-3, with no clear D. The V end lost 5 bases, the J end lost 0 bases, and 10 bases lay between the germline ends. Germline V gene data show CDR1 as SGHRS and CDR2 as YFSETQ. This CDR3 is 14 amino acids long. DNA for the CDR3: TGCGCCAGCAGGAGTTCAGGAAGCACAGATACGCAGTATTTT. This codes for CASRSSGSTDTQYF.

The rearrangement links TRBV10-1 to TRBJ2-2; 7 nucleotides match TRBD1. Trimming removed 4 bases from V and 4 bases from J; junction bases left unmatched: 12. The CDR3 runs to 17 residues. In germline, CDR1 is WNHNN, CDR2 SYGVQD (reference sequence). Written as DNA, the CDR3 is TGCGCCAGCAGTGGGACACAGGGGAAGTGGGGCACCGGGGAGCTGTTTTTT. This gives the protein CASSGTQGKWGTGELFF.

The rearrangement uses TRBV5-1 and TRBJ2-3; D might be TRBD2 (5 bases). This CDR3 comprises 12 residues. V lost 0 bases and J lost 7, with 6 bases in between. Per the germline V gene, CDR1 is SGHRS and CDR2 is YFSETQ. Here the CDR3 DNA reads TGCGCCAGCAGCTTGGGGGAGTATACGCAGTATTTT. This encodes CASSLGEYTQYF.

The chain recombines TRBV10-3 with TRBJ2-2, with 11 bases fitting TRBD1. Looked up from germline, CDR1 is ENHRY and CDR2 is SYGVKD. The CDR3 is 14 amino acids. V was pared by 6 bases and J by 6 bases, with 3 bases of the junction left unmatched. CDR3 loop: CAIRGQGGPGELFF. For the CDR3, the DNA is TGTGCCATCAGGGGACAGGGGGGCCCCGGGGAGCTGTTTTTT.

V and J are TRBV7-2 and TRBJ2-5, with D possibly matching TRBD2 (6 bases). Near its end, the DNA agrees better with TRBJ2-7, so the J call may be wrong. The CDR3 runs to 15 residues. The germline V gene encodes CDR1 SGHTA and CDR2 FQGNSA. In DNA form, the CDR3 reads TGTGCCAGCAGCTTAGCCGGGACTGAGGGCCACGAGCAGTACTTC. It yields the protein CASSLAGTEGHEQYF.

CDR3: CASSLVTVHAGNTEAFF. DNA for the CDR3: TGTGCCAGCAGCTTAGTCACCGTACATGCGGGGAACACTGAAGCTTTCTTT. The gene calls are TRBV7-2 and TRBJ1-1; D uncertain. The V gene's germline CDR1 is SGHTA and CDR2 FQGNSA. Trimming took 1 base from V and 1 from J, leaving 16 bases between them. The CDR3 is made up of 17 amino acids.